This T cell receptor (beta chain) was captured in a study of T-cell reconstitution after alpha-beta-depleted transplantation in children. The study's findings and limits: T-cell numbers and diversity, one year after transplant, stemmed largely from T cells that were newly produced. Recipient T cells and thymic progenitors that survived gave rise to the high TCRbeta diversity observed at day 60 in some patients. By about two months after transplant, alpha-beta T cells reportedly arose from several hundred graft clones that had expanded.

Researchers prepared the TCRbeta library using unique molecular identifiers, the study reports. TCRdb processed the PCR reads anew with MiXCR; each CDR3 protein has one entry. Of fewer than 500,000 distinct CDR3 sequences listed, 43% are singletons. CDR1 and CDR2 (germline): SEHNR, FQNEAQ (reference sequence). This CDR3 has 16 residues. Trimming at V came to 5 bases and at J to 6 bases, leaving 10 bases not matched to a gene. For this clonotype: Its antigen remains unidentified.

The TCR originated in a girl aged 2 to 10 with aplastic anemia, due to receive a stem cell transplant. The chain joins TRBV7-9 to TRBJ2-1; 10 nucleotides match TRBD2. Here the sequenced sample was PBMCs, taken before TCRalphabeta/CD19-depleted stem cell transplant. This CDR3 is CASSHFTSGTVNEQFF. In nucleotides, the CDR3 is TGTGCCAGCAGCCATTTCACTAGCGGGACCGTCAATGAGCAGTTCTTC. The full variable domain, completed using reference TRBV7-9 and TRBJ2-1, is DTGVSQNPRHKITKRGQNVTFRCDPISEHNRLYWYRQTLGQGPEFLTYFQNEAQLEKSRLLSDRFSAERPKGSFSTLEIQRTEQGDSAMYLCASSHFTSGTVNEQFFGPGTRLTVL.